The 13 T cell receptor beta chains in this list originate from one sample, sequenced in a study of CD8+ T cells in alopecia areata. The sequencing template was cDNA reverse transcribed from extracted RNA. Only in-frame clones appear in the TCRdb table, and some are missing; sequencing was by immunoSEQ multiplex PCR. Of 160,000 or so clones listed, less than 75% are singletons. Treatment: oral pan-JAK inhibitor, 5-10 mg twice daily. The sequencing used CD4+ T cells sorted from blood, collected at approximately week 60, from a patient treated with tofacitinib. The receptor set was obtained from a human donor with alopecia areata.

The chain carries TRBV30 and TRBJ1-2; 7 nucleotides align to TRBD1. J was trimmed by 4 bases and V by 5 bases; bases with no gene match: 4. CDR1 is GTSNPN, CDR2 SVGIG, per germline (reference sequence). The CDR3 spans 12 residues. The CDR3 nucleotides are TGTGCCTGGGGTTGGACAGGCTATGGCTACACCTTC. Translating gives CAWGWTGYGYTF. The whole variable domain, filled in from reference TRBV30 and TRBJ1-2, reads SQTIHQWPATLVQPVGSPLSLECTVEGTSNPNLYWYRQAAGRGLQLLFYSVGIGQISSEVPQNLSASRPQDRQFILSSKKLLLSDSGFYLCAWGWTGYGYTFGSGTRLTVV.

The CDR3, as DNA: TGTGCCAGCAGTTACTCGAATGGGGAGAACACTGAAGCTTTCTTT. This encodes CASSYSNGENTEAFF. The chain carries TRBV6-5 and TRBJ1-1, with no clear D. The ends were cut back, 0 bases at V and 1 base at J, with 9 bases in the middle. The CDR3 length is 15 residues. Germline assignment: CDR1 MNHEY and CDR2 SVGAGI.

The CDR3 sequence: CSVRDGNQPQHF. CDR3 DNA: TGCAGCGTCCGGGACGGTAATCAGCCCCAGCATTTT. This chain connects TRBV29-1 to TRBJ1-5, with D possibly matching TRBD1 (5 bases). The CDR3 is 12 residues long. Trimming stripped 6 bases from V and 4 bases from J, with 10 bases between. The germline gives CDR1 SQVTM, CDR2 ANQGSEA. Together with reference TRBV29-1 and TRBJ1-5, the CDR3 gives the full variable domain: SAVISQKPSRDICQRGTSLTIQCQVDSQVTMMFWYRQQPGQSLTLIATANQGSEATYESGFVIDKFPISRPNLTFSTLTVSNMSPEDSSIYLCSVRDGNQPQHFGDGTRLSIL.

This clone has a handful of counts. This chain links TRBV5-1 with TRBJ1-4; D is unclear. The V end was cut by 6 bases, the J end by 7 bases, with 22 bases between. The CDR3 runs to 16 residues. Per germline, CDR1 SGHRS and CDR2 YFSETQ. The CDR3 spells CASNPGSRTTAEKLFF. The CDR3 region has the DNA TGCGCCAGCAATCCCGGCAGTCGTACAACGGCTGAAAAACTGTTTTTT.

In DNA, the CDR3 is TGCAGCGTTGCCGTAGGGGGGTCCGGGGAGACCCAGTACTTC. Protein sequence: CSVAVGGSGETQYF. The rearrangement links TRBV29-1 to TRBJ2-5, with D tentatively TRBD1 or TRBD2 (6 bases each). V was shortened by 4 bases and J by 5 bases, with 17 bases between the two germline ends. The CDR3 loop spans 14 amino acids. The germline V gene encodes CDR1 SQVTM and CDR2 ANQGSEA.

This clone was seen a handful of times. V gene TRBV5-6 combines with J gene TRBJ1-2, with no clear D. The CDR3 contains 13 residues. The V and J ends lost 1 base and 10 bases respectively, with 14 bases between them. Germline lookup yields CDR1 SGHDT and CDR2 YYEEEE. CDR3 protein: CASSLNTVGNYTF. Here the CDR3 DNA reads TGTGCCAGCAGCTTGAATACGGTCGGGAACTACACCTTC.

This chain connects TRBV28 to TRBJ1-2; D ambiguous. In germline, CDR1 is MDHEN, CDR2 SYDVKM. This CDR3 comprises 12 residues. The V end lost 6 bases, the J end lost 8 bases, and 13 bases lay between the germline ends. CDR3 in DNA: TGTGCCAGCAGACCTAGAACGGGAGGCTACACCTTC. This gives the protein CASRPRTGGYTF.

The V call is TRBV15, the J call TRBJ2-7; D is unclear. Trimming removed 5 bases at V and 4 bases at J, with 6 bases between. Germline CDR1 reads LNHNV; CDR2 reads YYDKDF (reference sequence). The length of the CDR3 is 11 residues. CDR3 sequence: CATSSRYEQYF. CDR3 DNA sequence: TGTGCCACCAGCTCCAGATACGAGCAGTACTTC.

This clone was seen just once. The rearrangement uses TRBV2 and TRBJ1-1, with D uncertain. CDR1 and CDR2 from the germline V gene are SNHLY and FYNNEI. The V and J ends lost 6 bases and 1 base respectively, with 12 bases between them. CDR3 length: 14 amino acids. DNA of the CDR3: TGTGCCAGCAGACAACCCCCGGAGAACACTGAAGCTTTCTTT. Its translation: CASRQPPENTEAFF.

The chain combines TRBV15 with TRBJ2-7, with D uncertain. CDR1 is LNHNV, CDR2 YYDKDF, per germline (reference sequence). The V and J ends lost 5 bases and 6 bases respectively, with 17 bases between them. This CDR3 has 14 amino acids. The CDR3 DNA reads as TGTGCCACCAGCCCCCTAAAGGCCGCTACCGAGCAGTACTTC. Protein: CATSPLKAATEQYF. The full variable domain, in which reference TRBV15 and TRBJ2-7 provide the parts outside the CDR3, is DAMVIQNPRYQVTQFGKPVTLSCSQTLNHNVMYWYQQKSSQAPKLLFHYYDKDFNNEADTPDNFQSRRPNTSFCFLDIRSPGLGDTAMYLCATSPLKAATEQYFGPGTRLTVT.

The chain employs TRBV23-1 and TRBJ2-7, with D maybe TRBD2 (6 bases). Being an ORF, TRBV23-1 has a function that is uncertain. This CDR3 has 15 amino acids. V was clipped by 7 bases and J by 6 bases, with 22 bases between them. This CDR3 reads CASTLQGLPVSEQYF. The CDR3 DNA follows: TGCGCCAGCACCCTCCAAGGACTACCCGTGAGCGAGCAGTACTTC.

This clone was seen only a few times. The chain carries TRBV15 and TRBJ2-3; no clear D. V lost 4 bases and J lost 6, with 11 bases in between. Germline assignment: CDR1 LNHNV and CDR2 YYDKDF (reference sequence). There are 13 residues in the CDR3. The CDR3 DNA reads TGTGCCACCAGCAACGGATTAAAGGATACGCAGTATTTT. Its translation is CATSNGLKDTQYF. The full variable domain, with the rest looked up from reference TRBV15 and TRBJ2-3, is DAMVIQNPRYQVTQFGKPVTLSCSQTLNHNVMYWYQQKSSQAPKLLFHYYDKDFNNEADTPDNFQSRRPNTSFCFLDIRSPGLGDTAMYLCATSNGLKDTQYFGPGTRLTVL.

The chain employs TRBV7-9 and TRBJ2-3, with TRBD2 identical over 15 bases. The ends lost 1 base at V and 3 bases at J; junction bases unmatched: 8. Germline V gene sequence: CDR1 SEHNR, CDR2 FQNEAQ (reference sequence). The CDR3 totals 19 residues. The CDR3 loop is CASSLDTRTSGGATDTQYF. The CDR3 DNA follows: TGTGCCAGCAGCTTAGACACCAGGACTAGCGGGGGGGCTACAGATACGCAGTATTTT.